This is a list of T cell receptor beta chains from one sample in a study of T cells in Graves' hyperthyroidism and ophthalmopathy. TCRdb itself ran the multiplex PCR reads through MiXCR, one entry per CDR3 protein. The sample comprises 300,000 to 450,000 distinct CDR3 sequences, approximately 25% of which are singletons, and around 70% rests with the top ten. Sequenced material: blood. These TCRs come from a man between 45 and 60 years old with Graves' hyperthyroidism. CDR3s leave out the opening cysteine and the closing phenylalanine or tryptophan. Expanded clones get a size class; other rows say once, few or many, or leave the size out.

v_gene	j_gene	abundance	CDR3aa
TRBV2	TRBJ2-1	few	ASSDQLAGDEQF
TRBV9	TRBJ1-6	many	ASSVVANSPLH
TRBV11-2	TRBJ2-5	many	ASSLGWETQY
TRBV11-2	TRBJ2-1	many	ASSFGYNEQF
TRBV4-1	TRBJ2-7	few	ASSHLPESYEQY
TRBV20-1	TRBJ2-5	.	SARGTGSRETQY
TRBV7-2	TRBJ2-7	many	ASSQDYEQY
TRBV7-3	TRBJ2-1	.	ASSLTFTSGRGYEQF
TRBV2	TRBJ2-3	.	ASKGPGGTSTDTQY
TRBV6-1	TRBJ2-5	.	ASTHRDTQTQY
TRBV12-3/TRBV12-4	TRBJ2-3	.	ASSLALGGGDTQY
TRBV2	TRBJ2-3	.	ASSEQLARTDTQY
TRBV5-6	TRBJ1-1	.	ASSLALFTEAF
TRBV20-1	TRBJ1-2	few	SAIGQGPKSSYGYT
TRBV7-2	TRBJ2-1	few	ASSQGTPRRSYNEQF
TRBV28	TRBJ2-1	few	ASSLLWGSSYNEQF
TRBV28	TRBJ2-7	.	ASSPQGSGRRYEQY
TRBV10-3	TRBJ1-4	.	AVRVNEKLF
TRBV12-3/TRBV12-4	TRBJ1-1	many	ASSFMGGTEAF
TRBV14	TRBJ2-1	.	ASSNGPYNEQF
TRBV11-1	TRBJ1-1	many	ASSLGAATEAF
TRBV7-9	TRBJ2-7	.	ASSLETSGYEQY
TRBV7-9	TRBJ2-1	few	ASSTTGVDEQF
TRBV24-1	TRBJ2-1	once	ATRSGSNEQF
TRBV28	TRBJ1-2	.	ASSFGSGGGLGYT
TRBV20-1	TRBJ2-5	.	SAIKYQETQY
TRBV7-9	TRBJ2-7	few	ASSLTGLDEQY
TRBV12-3/TRBV12-4	TRBJ2-2	many	ASSSGMNTGELF
TRBV6-1	TRBJ2-7	.	ASNQRPGQRAYEQY
TRBV7-7	TRBJ2-1	.	ASSLREGLNEQF
TRBV14	TRBJ1-2	.	ASSQVENYGYI
TRBV6-2/TRBV6-3	TRBJ2-1	.	ASTWDRGLNEQF
TRBV7-2	TRBJ2-7	many	ASSLRLAGSYEQY
TRBV27	TRBJ1-5	.	ASSLERWDQPQH
TRBV5-6	TRBJ2-5	few	ASSFLGDQVNRETQY
TRBV7-2	TRBJ2-5	many	ASSLATGRKTQY
TRBV5-4	TRBJ2-7	few	ASSGGRGFAYEQY
TRBV7-2	TRBJ2-5	.	ASSHQRDRGRGCKETQY
TRBV6-1	TRBJ1-5	.	ASRDQGDQPQH
TRBV4-1	TRBJ2-1	few	ASSQGGWQF
TRBV3-1	TRBJ2-2	few	ASGRGPNTGELF
TRBV6-6	TRBJ2-3	few	ASSYSGASTDTQY
TRBV20-1	TRBJ2-3	many	SARDGQGADTQY
TRBV20-1	TRBJ2-5	.	SARDLAGVGETQY
TRBV6-6	TRBJ2-2	.	ASSYWRSGSAGELF